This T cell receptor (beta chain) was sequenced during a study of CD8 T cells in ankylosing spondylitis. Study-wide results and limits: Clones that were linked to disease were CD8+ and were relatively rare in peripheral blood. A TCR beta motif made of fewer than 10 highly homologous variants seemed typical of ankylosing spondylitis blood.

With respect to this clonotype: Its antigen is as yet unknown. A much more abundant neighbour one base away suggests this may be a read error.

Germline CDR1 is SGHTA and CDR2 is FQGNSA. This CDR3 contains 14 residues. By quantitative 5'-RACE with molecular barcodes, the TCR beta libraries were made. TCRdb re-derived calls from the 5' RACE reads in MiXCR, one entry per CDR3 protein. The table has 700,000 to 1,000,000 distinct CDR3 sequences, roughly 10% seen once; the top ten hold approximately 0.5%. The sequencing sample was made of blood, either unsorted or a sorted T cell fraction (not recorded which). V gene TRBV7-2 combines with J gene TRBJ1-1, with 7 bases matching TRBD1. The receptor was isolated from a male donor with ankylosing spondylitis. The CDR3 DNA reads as TGTGCCAGCAGCTGGGACAGCCTGAACATTGAAGCTTTCTTT. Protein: CASSWDSLNIEAFF. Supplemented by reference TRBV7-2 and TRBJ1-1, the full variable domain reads GAGVSQSPSNKVTEKGKDVELRCDPISGHTALYWYRQSLGQGLEFLIYFQGNSAPDKSGLPSDRFSAERTGGSVSTLTIQRTQQEDSAVYLCASSWDSLNIEAFFGQGTRLTVV.